This TCR beta chain comes out of a study of T-cell memory formation after mild COVID-19. About the research overall: For the most part, TCR clusters were specific to one donor. The study, taken as a whole, reports: The SARS-CoV-2 specificity of second-wave clones reaching peak at day 37 remained unverified.

In the case of this clonotype: What it recognizes is unknown. One end of the junction is discordant with germline, which a read error may explain.

Each CDR3 protein is one row after TCRdb ran MiXCR on the 5' RACE reads. The sample records under 550,000 distinct CDR3 sequences, approximately 19% being singletons. The CDR3 extends over 14 amino acids. Germline loops: CDR1 SQVTM, CDR2 ANQGSEA. This TCR came from a man aged 18 to 35 who had mild COVID-19 (a few samples of this study predate the infection). Cell type and time point are not known. Sample: PBMCs or a T cell subset sorted from them (not recorded which). The rearrangement links TRBV29-1 to TRBJ2-1, with 8 bases lining up with TRBD2. The CDR3 DNA follows: TGCAGCGTTGGCGGGGGGCTTTCCTACACTGAGCAGTTCTTC. Residues: CSVGGGLSYTEQFF.